Each of the 7 T cell receptor beta chains below was sequenced from the same sample in a study of cytomegalovirus exposure and HLA in healthy donors (dated by TCRdb to 2016 to 2017). The receptor library was made with the immunoSEQ multiplex PCR assay. For the multiplex PCR, a mixture combining 60 forward primers for TCR Vbeta segments and 13 reverse primers for TCR Jbeta segments was used. Not all clones reach the TCRdb copy of this immuneACCESS table, which keeps in-frame sequences only. Checked studies attribute under half of the gap to unresolved V genes and leave the rest unexplained. Here the sample has 130,000 to 150,000 clones; roughly 75% occur a single time. Roughly 2.2% of the sample is held by the ten biggest clonotypes. The specimen was PBMCs. The receptors stem from a man aged 30-40 years in good health and CMV-seronegative.

The CDR3: CASIPGRGGWTEAFF. As DNA, the CDR3 is TGTGCCAGCATTCCGGGGAGGGGTGGATGGACTGAAGCTTTCTTT. V gene TRBV6-5 combines with J gene TRBJ1-1; tentatively, D is TRBD1 (5 bases). This CDR3 is 15 amino acids long. V was shortened by 7 bases and J by 5 bases, with 20 bases between the two germline ends. The germline V gene has CDR1 MNHEY and CDR2 SVGAGI.

The chain combines TRBV6-1 with TRBJ1-4, with D possibly matching TRBD1 (6 bases). Trimming cost V 4 bases and J 0 bases, with 12 bases left between them. Per the germline V gene, CDR1 is MNHNS and CDR2 is SASEGT. The CDR3 has 16 residues. The CDR3 protein is CASSATGTPTNEKLFF. For the CDR3, the DNA is TGTGCCAGCAGTGCTACAGGGACCCCAACTAATGAAAAACTGTTTTTT.

The chain combines TRBV25-1 with TRBJ2-7, with 7 bases matching TRBD1. Per the germline V gene, CDR1 is MGHDK and CDR2 is SYGVNS. The CDR3 covers 15 residues. After removal of 7 bases from V and 6 bases from J, the junction contained 15 bases not matched to a gene. The CDR3 DNA is TGTGCCAGCAATCCGGGACAGTTTAATCCTGGCGAGCAGTACTTC. Its translation is CASNPGQFNPGEQYF.

The chain couples TRBV9 to TRBJ1-1; the D gene is possibly TRBD1 (6 bases). The V and J ends lost 4 bases and 2 bases respectively, with 9 bases between them. Germline assignment: CDR1 SGDLS and CDR2 YYNGEE. The CDR3 is 13 residues long. The CDR3 DNA reads as TGTGCCAGCAGCACCAGGGGAAACACTGAAGCTTTCTTT. Translation gives CASSTRGNTEAFF.

The rearrangement joins TRBV30 to TRBJ1-4, with D maybe TRBD1 (6 bases). Germline assignment: CDR1 GTSNPN and CDR2 SVGIG (reference sequence). Trimming removed 3 bases at V and 3 bases at J, with 8 bases between. This CDR3 contains 13 residues. The DNA of the CDR3 is TGTGCCTGGAGAGGGGGAGCTAATGAAAAACTGTTTTTT. Translation gives CAWRGGANEKLFF.

In DNA, the CDR3 is TGTGCCAGCAGTGAAGCAGCGGGCTATGGCTACACCTTC. It specifies CASSEAAGYGYTF. The chain uses TRBV6-1 and TRBJ1-2; D is uncertain. The CDR3 is made up of 13 amino acids. The ends were cut back, 0 bases at V and 4 bases at J, with 6 bases in the middle. Germline lookup yields CDR1 MNHNS and CDR2 SASEGT.

This clone has more than one count but fewer than ten. The chain has TRBV21-1 and TRBJ2-7; the table's D call, TRBD1, was not checked against the DNA. TRBV21-1 is a documented pseudogene. This CDR3 has 14 residues. CDR3 residues: CASKTGEEHGEQYF. CDR3 bases: TGTGCCAGCAAGACAGGGGAGGAGCACGGCGAGCAGTACTTC.